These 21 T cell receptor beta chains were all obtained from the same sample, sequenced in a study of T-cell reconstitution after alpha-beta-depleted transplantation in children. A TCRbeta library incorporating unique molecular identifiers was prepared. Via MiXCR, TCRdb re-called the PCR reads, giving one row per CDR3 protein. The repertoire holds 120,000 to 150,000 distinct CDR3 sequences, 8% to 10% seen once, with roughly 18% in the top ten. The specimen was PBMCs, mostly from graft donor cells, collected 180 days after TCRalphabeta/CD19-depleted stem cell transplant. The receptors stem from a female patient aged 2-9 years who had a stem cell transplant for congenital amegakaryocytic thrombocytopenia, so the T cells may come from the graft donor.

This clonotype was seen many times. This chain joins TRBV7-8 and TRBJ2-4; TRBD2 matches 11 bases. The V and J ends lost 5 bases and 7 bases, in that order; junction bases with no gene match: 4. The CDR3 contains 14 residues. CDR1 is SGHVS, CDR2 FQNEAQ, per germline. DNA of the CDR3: TGTGCCAGCAGCCCGACTAGCGGGACCAACATTCAGTACTTC. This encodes CASSPTSGTNIQYF.

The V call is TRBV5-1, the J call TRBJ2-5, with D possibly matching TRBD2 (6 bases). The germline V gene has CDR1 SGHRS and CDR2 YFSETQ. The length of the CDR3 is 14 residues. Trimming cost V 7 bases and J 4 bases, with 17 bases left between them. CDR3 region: CASRYGTGGETQYF. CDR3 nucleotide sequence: TGCGCCAGCCGTTACGGGACCGGGGGAGAGACCCAGTACTTC.

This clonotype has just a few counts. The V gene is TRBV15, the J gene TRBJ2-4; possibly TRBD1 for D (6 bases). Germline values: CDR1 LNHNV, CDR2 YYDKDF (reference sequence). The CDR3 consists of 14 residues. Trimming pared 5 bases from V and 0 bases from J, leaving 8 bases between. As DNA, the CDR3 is TGTGCCACCAGCCTACAGGGAGCCAAAAACATTCAGTACTTC. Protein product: CATSLQGAKNIQYF.

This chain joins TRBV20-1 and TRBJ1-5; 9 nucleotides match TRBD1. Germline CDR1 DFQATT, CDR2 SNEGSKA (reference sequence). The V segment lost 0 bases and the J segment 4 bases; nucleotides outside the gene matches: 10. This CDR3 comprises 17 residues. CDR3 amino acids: CSARDSGQGFLNQPQHF. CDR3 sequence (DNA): TGCAGTGCTAGAGATTCTGGACAGGGGTTCCTGAATCAGCCCCAGCATTTT.

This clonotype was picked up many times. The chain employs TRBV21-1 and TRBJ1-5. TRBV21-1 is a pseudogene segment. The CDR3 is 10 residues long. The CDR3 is CASSPQPQHF. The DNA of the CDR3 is TGTGCCAGCAGCCCGCAGCCCCAGCATTTT.

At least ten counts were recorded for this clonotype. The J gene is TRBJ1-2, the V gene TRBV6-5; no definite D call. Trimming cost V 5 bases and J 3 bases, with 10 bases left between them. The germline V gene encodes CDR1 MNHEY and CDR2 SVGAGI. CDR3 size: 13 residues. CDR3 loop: CASSLLGDYGYTF. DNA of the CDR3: TGTGCCAGCAGTCTACTTGGGGACTATGGCTACACCTTC.

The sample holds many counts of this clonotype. As DNA, the CDR3 is TGTGCCAGCAGTTTCCAACCAGGGGAGGGGTCAGATACGCAGTATTTT. Translation: CASSFQPGEGSDTQYF. The chain employs TRBV28 and TRBJ2-3, with a tentative D call TRBD2 (7 bases). Trimming took 3 bases from V and 4 from J, leaving 17 bases between them. From germline, CDR1 is MDHEN and CDR2 SYDVKM. The CDR3 covers 16 residues. Together with reference TRBV28 and TRBJ2-3, the CDR3 gives the full variable domain: DVKVTQSSRYLVKRTGEKVFLECVQDMDHENMFWYRQDPGLGLRLIYFSYDVKMKEKGDIPEGYSVSREKKERFSLILESASTNQTSMYLCASSFQPGEGSDTQYFGPGTRLTVL.

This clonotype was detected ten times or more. CDR3 DNA sequence: TGCAGTGCACCCTCCGGGACTAGAGAGACCCAGTACTTC. As protein: CSAPSGTRETQYF. The V gene is TRBV20-1, the J gene TRBJ2-5; 8 bases align to TRBD2. Germline-derived CDR1 and CDR2 are DFQATT and SNEGSKA (reference sequence). J was trimmed by 4 bases and V by 6 bases; bases with no gene match: 7. The CDR3 has 13 residues.

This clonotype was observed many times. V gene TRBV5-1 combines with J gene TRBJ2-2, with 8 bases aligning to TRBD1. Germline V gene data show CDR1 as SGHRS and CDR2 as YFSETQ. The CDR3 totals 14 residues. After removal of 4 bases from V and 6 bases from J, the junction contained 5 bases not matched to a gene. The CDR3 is CASSPTGVPGELFF. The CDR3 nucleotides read TGCGCCAGCAGCCCGACAGGGGTGCCCGGGGAGCTGTTTTTT.

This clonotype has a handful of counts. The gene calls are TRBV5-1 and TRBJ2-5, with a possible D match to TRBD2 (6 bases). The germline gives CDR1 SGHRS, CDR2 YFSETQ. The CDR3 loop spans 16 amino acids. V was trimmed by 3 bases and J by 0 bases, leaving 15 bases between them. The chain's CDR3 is CASSSAQTSYQETQYF. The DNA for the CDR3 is TGCGCCAGCAGCTCAGCTCAAACTAGCTACCAAGAGACCCAGTACTTC.

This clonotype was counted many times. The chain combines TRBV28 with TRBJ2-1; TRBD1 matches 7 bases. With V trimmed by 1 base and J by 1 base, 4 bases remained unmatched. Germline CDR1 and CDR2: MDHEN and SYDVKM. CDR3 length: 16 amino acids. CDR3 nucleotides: TGTGCCAGCAGTTTATCGGGGACAGCTTCCTACAATGAGCAGTTCTTC. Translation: CASSLSGTASYNEQFF.

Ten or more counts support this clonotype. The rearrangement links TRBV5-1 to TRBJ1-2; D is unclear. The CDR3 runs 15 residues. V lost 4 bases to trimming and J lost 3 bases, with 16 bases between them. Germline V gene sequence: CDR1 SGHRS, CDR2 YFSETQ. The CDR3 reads CASSPRPLFDYGYTF. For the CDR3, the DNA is TGCGCCAGCAGCCCGAGACCCCTTTTTGACTATGGCTACACCTTC.

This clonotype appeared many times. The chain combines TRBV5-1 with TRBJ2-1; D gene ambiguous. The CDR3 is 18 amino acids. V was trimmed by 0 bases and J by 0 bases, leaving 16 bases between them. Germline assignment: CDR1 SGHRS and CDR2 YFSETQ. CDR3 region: CASSLAQDAASSYNEQFF. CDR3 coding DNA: TGCGCCAGCAGCTTGGCTCAGGACGCAGCCAGCTCCTACAATGAGCAGTTCTTC.

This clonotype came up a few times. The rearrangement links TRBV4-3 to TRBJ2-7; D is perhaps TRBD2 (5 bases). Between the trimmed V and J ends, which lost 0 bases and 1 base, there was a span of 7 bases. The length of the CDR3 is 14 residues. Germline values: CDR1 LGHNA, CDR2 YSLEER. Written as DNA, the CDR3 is TGCGCCAGCAGCCAAGAGCGGACTTCCTACGAGCAGTACTTC. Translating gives CASSQERTSYEQYF.

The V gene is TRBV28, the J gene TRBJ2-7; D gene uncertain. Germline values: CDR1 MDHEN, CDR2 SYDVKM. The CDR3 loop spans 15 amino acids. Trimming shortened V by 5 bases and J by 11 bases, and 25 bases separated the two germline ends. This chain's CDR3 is CASSSPDGLVTHEYF. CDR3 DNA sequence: TGTGCCAGCAGTAGCCCCGACGGTTTGGTAACCCACGAGTACTTC.

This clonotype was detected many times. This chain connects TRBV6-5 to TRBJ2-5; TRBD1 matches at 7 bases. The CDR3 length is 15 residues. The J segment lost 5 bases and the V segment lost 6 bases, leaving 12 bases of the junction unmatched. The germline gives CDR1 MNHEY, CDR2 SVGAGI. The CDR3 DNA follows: TGTGCCAGCAGCCGACTAACAGGGGCCGGGGAGACCCAGTACTTC. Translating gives CASSRLTGAGETQYF.

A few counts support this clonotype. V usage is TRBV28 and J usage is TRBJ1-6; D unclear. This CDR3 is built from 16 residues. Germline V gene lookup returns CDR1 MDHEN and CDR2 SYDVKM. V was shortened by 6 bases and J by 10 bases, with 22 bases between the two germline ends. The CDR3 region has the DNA TGTGCCAGCAGCATAGGACCTCAATTTCCTGACTCACCCCTCCACTTT. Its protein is CASSIGPQFPDSPLHF.

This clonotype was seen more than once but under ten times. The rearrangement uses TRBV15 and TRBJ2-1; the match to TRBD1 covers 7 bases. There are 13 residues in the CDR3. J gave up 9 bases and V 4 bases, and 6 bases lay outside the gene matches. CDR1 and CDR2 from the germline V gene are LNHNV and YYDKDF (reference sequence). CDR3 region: CATSTLQGCEQFF. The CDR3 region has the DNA TGTGCCACCAGCACCTTACAGGGGTGTGAGCAGTTCTTC.

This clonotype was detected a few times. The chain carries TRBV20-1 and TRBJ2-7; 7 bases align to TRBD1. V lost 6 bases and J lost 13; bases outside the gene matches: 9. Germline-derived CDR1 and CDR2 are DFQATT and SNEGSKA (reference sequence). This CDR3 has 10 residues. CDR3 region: CSATGQTIYF. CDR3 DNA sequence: TGCAGTGCGACGGGACAGACAATATACTTC.

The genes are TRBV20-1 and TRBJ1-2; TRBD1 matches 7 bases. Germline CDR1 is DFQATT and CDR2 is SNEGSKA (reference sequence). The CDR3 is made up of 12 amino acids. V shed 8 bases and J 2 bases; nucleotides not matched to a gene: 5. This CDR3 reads CSSYRGNYGYTF. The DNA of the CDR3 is TGCAGTTCTTACAGGGGAAACTATGGCTACACCTTC.

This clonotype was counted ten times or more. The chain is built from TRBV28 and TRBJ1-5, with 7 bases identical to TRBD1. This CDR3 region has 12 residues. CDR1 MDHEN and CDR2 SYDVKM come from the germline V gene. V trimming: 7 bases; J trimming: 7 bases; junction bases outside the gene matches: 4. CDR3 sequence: CASTDRAQPQHF. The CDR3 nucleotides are TGTGCCAGCACCGACAGGGCACAGCCCCAGCATTTT.